The entry that follows covers one TCR beta chain sequence. Its target is unknown. This sample was taken from a study of T cell responses to AZD1222 COVID-19 vaccine. The V gene's germline CDR1 is MDHEN and CDR2 SYDVKM. J gave up 1 base and V 4 bases, and 5 bases lay outside the gene matches. This CDR3 contains 15 residues. Study conclusions and caveats: Vaccination with two AZD1222 doses was followed by a rise in Spike-specific TCR breadth and depth. Clonal diversity was possibly underestimated, and the donors were mostly white British, with more females.

Sequencing used immunoSEQ multiplex PCR; TCRdb keeps in-frame clones, though not all of them. The table includes 100,000 or so clones, approximately 93% detected once. The source material was peripheral blood, sampled on day 0 of AZD1222 vaccination. This TCR was recovered from an adult in good health. This chain uses TRBV28 with TRBJ1-2, with TRBD1 matching over 8 bases. The CDR3 sequence: CASSSGTGFNYGYTF. Written as DNA, the CDR3 is TGTGCCAGCAGTTCCGGGACAGGTTTTAACTATGGCTACACCTTC.